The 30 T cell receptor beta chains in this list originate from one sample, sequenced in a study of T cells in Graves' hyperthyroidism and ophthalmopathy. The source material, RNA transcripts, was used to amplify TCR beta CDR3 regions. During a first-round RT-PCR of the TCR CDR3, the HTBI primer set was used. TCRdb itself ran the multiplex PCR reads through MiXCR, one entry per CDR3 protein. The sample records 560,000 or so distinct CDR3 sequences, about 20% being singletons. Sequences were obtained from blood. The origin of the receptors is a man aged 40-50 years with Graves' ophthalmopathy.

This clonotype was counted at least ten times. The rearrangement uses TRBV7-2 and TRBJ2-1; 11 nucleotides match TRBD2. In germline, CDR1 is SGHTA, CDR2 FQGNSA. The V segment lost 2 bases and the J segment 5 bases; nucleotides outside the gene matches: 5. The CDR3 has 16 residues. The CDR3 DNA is TGTGCCAGCAGCTTAAAGGGACTAGCGGCACACAATGAGCAGTTCTTC. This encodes CASSLKGLAAHNEQFF.

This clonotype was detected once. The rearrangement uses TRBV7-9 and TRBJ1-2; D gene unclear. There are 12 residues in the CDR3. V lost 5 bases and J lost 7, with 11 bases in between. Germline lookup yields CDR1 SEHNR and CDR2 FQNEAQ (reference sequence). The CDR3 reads CASSLREIGYTF. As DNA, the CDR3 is TGTGCCAGCAGCCTAAGGGAGATTGGCTACACCTTC.

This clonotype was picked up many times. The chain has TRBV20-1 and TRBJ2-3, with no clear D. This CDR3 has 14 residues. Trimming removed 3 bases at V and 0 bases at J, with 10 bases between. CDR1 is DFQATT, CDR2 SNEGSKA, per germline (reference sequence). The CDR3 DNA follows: TGCAGTGCTAGTTTTCAAGGGAGCACAGATACGCAGTATTTT. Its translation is CSASFQGSTDTQYF.

The CDR3 DNA reads as TGTGCCAGCACGGGGGCCAGCTCCTACAATGAGCAGTTCTTC. Translated: CASTGASSYNEQFF. The chain couples TRBV28 to TRBJ2-1; tentatively, D is TRBD1 or TRBD2 (6 bases each). Germline CDR1 is MDHEN and CDR2 is SYDVKM. The CDR3 consists of 14 residues. V lost 7 bases and J 0 bases, leaving 10 bases between the germline ends. Variable domain in full (rest from reference TRBV28 and TRBJ2-1): DVKVTQSSRYLVKRTGEKVFLECVQDMDHENMFWYRQDPGLGLRLIYFSYDVKMKEKGDIPEGYSVSREKKERFSLILESASTNQTSMYLCASTGASSYNEQFFGPGTRLTVL.

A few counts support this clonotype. CDR3 region: CASSFRTSGGADTQYF. In DNA form, the CDR3 reads TGTGCCAGCTCATTCCGGACTAGCGGGGGAGCAGATACGCAGTATTTT. J is TRBJ2-3 and V is TRBV18; 13 positions agree with TRBD2. The germline V gene encodes CDR1 KGHSH and CDR2 LQKENI. This CDR3 contains 16 residues. The J segment lost 4 bases and the V segment lost 5 bases, leaving 6 bases of the junction unmatched.

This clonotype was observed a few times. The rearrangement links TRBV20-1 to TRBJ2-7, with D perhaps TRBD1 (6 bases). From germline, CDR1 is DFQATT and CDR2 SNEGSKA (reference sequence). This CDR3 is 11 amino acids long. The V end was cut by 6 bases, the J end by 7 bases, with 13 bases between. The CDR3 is CSASTGSEQYF. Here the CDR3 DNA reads TGCAGTGCCTCGACAGGTTCGGAGCAGTACTTC.

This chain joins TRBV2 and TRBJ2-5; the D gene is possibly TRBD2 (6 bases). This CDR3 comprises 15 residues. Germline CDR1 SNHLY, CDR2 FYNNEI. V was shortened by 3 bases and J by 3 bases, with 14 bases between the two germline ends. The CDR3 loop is CASSEGGIIKETQYF. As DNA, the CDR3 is TGTGCCAGCAGTGAGGGCGGGATAATCAAAGAGACCCAGTACTTC.

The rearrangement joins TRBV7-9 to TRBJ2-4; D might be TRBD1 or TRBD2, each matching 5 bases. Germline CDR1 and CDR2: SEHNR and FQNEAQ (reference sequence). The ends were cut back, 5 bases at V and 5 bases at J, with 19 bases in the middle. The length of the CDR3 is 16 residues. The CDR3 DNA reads TGTGCCAGCAGCCAACCCCCGGGGCAGCGAGAAAACATTCAGTACTTC. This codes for CASSQPPGQRENIQYF.

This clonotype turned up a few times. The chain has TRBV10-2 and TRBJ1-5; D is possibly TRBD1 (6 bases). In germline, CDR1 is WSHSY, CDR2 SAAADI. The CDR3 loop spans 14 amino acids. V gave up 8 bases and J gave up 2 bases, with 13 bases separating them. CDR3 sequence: CASAFPGGNQPQHF. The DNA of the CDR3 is TGCGCCAGCGCATTCCCAGGGGGCAATCAGCCCCAGCATTTT.

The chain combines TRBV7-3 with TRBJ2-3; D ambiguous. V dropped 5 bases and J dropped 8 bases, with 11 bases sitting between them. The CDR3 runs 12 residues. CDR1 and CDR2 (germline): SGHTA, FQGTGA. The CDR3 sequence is CASSQTWGTQYF. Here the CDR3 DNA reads TGTGCCAGCAGCCAGACGTGGGGTACGCAGTATTTT.

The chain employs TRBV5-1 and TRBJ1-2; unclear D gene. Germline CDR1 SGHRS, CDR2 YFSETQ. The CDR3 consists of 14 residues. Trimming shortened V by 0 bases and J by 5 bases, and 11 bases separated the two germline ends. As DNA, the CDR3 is TGCGCCAGCAGCTTGGGCCTCCTTGCGTATGGCTACACCTTC. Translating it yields CASSLGLLAYGYTF.

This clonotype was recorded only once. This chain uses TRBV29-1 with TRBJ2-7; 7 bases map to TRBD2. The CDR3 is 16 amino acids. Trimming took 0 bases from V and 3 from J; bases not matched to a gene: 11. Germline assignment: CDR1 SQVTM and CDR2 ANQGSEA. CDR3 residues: CSVEERRDYSNYEQYF. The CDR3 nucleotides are TGCAGCGTTGAAGAAAGGAGGGACTACTCCAACTACGAGCAGTACTTC.

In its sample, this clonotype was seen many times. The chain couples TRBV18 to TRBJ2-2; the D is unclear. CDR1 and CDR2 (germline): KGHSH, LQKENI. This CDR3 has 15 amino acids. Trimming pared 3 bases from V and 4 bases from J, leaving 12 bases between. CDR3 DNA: TGTGCCAGCTCACCCGGAAAGGGTAGCACCGGGGAGCTGTTTTTT. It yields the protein CASSPGKGSTGELFF.

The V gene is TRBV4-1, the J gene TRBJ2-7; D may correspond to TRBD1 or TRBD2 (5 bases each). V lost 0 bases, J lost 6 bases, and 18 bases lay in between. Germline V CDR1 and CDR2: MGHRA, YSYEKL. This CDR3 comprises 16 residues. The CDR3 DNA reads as TGCGCCAGCAGCCAAGACGCCGGGACCCCCGAGGCCGAGCAGTACTTC. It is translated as CASSQDAGTPEAEQYF.

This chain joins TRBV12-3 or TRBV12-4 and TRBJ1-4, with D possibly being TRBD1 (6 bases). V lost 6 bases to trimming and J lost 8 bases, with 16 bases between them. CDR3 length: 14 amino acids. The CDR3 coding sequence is TGTGCCAGCAGCCTGGACAGCGATGGAGAAAAACTGTTTTTT. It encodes CASSLDSDGEKLFF.

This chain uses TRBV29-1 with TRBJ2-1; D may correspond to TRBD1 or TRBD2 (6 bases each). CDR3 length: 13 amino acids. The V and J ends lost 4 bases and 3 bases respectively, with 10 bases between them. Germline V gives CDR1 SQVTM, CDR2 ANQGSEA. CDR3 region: CSVARGDYNEQFF. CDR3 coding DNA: TGCAGCGTTGCGAGGGGGGACTACAATGAGCAGTTCTTC.

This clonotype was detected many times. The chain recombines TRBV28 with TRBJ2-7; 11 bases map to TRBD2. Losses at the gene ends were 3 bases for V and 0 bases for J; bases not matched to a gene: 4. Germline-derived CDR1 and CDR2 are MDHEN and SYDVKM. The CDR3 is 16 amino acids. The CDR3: CASSFFGTSGSYEQYF. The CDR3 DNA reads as TGTGCCAGCAGTTTCTTTGGGACTAGCGGCTCCTACGAGCAGTACTTC.

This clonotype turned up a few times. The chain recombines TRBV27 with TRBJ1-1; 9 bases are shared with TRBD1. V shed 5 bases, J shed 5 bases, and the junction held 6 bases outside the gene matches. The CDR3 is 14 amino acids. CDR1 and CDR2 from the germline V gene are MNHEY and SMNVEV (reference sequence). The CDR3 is CASSPQGAGTEAFF. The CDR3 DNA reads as TGTGCCAGCAGTCCACAGGGGGCTGGAACTGAAGCTTTCTTT.

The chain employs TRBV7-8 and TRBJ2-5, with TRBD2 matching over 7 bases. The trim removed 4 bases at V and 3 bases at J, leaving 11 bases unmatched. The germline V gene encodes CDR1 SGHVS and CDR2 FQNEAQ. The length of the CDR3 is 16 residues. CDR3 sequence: CASSSQRGQLKETQYF. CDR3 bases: TGTGCCAGCAGCTCCCAGCGGGGCCAGTTGAAAGAGACCCAGTACTTC.

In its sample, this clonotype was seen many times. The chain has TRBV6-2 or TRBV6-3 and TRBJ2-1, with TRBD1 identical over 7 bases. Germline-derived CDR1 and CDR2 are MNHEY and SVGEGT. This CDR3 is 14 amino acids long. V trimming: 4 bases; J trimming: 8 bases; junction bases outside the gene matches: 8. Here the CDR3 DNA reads TGTGCCAGCAGTTCACAGGGACAGCTTCATGAGCAGTTCTTC. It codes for CASSSQGQLHEQFF.

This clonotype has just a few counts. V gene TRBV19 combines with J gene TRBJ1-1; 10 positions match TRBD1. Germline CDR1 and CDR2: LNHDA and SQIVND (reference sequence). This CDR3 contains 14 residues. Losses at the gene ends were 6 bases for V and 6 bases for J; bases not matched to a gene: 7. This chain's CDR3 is CASRGQGIASEAFF. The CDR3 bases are TGTGCCAGTAGGGGACAGGGGATTGCCTCTGAAGCTTTCTTT.

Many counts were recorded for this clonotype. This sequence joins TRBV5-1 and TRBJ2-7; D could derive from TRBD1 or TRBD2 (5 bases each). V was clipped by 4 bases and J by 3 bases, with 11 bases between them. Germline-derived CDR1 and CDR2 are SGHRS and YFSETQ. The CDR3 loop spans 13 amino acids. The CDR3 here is CASSQGPDYEQYF. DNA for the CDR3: TGCGCCAGCAGCCAGGGACCCGACTACGAGCAGTACTTC.

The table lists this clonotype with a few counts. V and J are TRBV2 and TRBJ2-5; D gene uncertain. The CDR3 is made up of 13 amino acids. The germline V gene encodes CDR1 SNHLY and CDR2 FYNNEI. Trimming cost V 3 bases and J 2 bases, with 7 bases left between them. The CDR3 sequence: CASSEEPQETQYF. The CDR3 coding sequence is TGTGCCAGCAGTGAGGAGCCACAAGAGACCCAGTACTTC.

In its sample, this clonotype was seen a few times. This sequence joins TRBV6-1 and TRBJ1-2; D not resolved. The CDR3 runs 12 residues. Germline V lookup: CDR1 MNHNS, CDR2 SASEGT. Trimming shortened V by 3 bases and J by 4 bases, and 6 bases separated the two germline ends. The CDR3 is CASSDSIYGYTF. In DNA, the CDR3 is TGTGCCAGCAGTGATTCGATCTATGGCTACACCTTC.

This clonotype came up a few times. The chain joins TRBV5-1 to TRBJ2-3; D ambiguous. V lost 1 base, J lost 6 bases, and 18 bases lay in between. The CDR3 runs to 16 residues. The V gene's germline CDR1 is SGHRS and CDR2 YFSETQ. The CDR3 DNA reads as TGCGCCAGCAGCTTGCGGAACCCGACGGTTAGGGATACGCAGTATTTT. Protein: CASSLRNPTVRDTQYF.

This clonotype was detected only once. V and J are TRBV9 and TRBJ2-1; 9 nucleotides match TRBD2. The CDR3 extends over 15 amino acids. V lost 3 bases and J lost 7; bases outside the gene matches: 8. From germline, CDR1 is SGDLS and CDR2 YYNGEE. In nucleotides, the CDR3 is TGTGCCAGCAGCGGTAGCGGGAGATCTGGGAATGAGCAGTTCTTC. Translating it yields CASSGSGRSGNEQFF.

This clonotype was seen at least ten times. The CDR3 coding sequence is TGCAGTGCTCTAAAGTGGGACGGTGGAAACACCATATATTTT. This codes for CSALKWDGGNTIYF. The gene calls are TRBV20-1 and TRBJ1-3; possible D gene TRBD1, 5 bases. With 5 bases removed from V and 3 bases from J, the gap between germline ends came to 14 bases. Germline loops: CDR1 DFQATT, CDR2 SNEGSKA (reference sequence). This CDR3 is built from 14 residues.

CDR3 coding DNA: TGTGCCAGCAGCGTACATACGACCGGGGAGCTGTTTTTT. Translated: CASSVHTTGELFF. The chain links TRBV9 to TRBJ2-2; unclear D gene. The CDR3 runs to 13 residues. In germline, CDR1 is SGDLS, CDR2 YYNGEE. V was shortened by 1 base and J by 5 bases, with 6 bases between the two germline ends.

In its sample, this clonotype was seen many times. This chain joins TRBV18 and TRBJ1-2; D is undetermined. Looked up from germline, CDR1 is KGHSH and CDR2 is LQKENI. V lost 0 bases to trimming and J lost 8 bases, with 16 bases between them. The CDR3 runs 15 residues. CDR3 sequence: CASSPPERALGGYTF. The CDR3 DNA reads TGTGCCAGCTCACCACCCGAAAGGGCCCTGGGAGGCTACACCTTC.

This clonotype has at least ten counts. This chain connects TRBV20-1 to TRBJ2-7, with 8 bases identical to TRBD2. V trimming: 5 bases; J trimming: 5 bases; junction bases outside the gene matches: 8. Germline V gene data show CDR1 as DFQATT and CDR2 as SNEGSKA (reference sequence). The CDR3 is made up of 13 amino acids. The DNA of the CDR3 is TGCAGTGCTTCGAAGCGGGAGTTCGACGAGCAGTACTTC. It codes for CSASKREFDEQYF.